Listed below are T cell receptor beta chains from one sample, sequenced in a study of cytomegalovirus exposure and HLA in healthy donors. Here immunoSEQ multiplex PCR was the method, and the copy in TCRdb shows in-frame clones only, minus some. Among 200,000 or so clones listed, approximately 80% were seen once. The sequenced material came from PBMCs. Source of these receptors: a boy aged 2 to 10 in good health and CMV-seronegative. Both conserved end residues are part of each CDR3. Each record gives: clone size, V gene, J gene, D gene, CDR3 DNA, CDR3 protein. A D gene is named only where the DNA matches it firmly. Size is stated for part of the rows, as once, few or many counts, or as a class when the clone is expanded.

clone_size: -; v_call: TRBV7-9; j_call: TRBJ2-1; d_call: -; cdr3_nt: TGTGCCAGCAGAATTAGTGCTGAGCAGTTCTTC; cdr3_aa: CASRISAEQFF
clone_size: -; v_call: TRBV5-1; j_call: TRBJ2-3; d_call: TRBD1; cdr3_nt: TGCGCCAGCAGCTTGTTAGGGGGCCGGGGAGATACGCAGTATTTT; cdr3_aa: CASSLLGGRGDTQYF
clone_size: -; v_call: TRBV5-5; j_call: TRBJ2-1; d_call: -; cdr3_nt: TGTGCCAGCAGCCCCCCCGGGGGAACTACCCGGGGCAATGAGCAGTTCTTC; cdr3_aa: CASSPPGGTTRGNEQFF
clone_size: -; v_call: TRBV9; j_call: TRBJ1-2; d_call: TRBD1; cdr3_nt: TGTGCCAGCAGCGCCATTCCAGGGGGCAACTATGGCTACACCTTC; cdr3_aa: CASSAIPGGNYGYTF
clone_size: -; v_call: TRBV4-1; j_call: TRBJ1-3; d_call: -; cdr3_nt: TGCGCCAGCAGCCAAGGTTGGGCCATGGACAGCTCTGGAAACACCATATATTTT; cdr3_aa: CASSQGWAMDSSGNTIYF
clone_size: -; v_call: TRBV12-5; j_call: TRBJ1-2; d_call: -; cdr3_nt: TGTGCTAGTGGTTTGGTACTCATTTCGTATTTCTTTGTGGGGCGCAGTTCTGACTATGGCTACACCTTC; cdr3_aa: CASGLVLISYFFVGRSSDYGYTF
clone_size: -; v_call: TRBV5-4; j_call: TRBJ2-7; d_call: TRBD2; cdr3_nt: TGTGCCAGCAGCTTCTCTTCCCTAGCGGGGAGCACCTACGAGCAGTACTTC; cdr3_aa: CASSFSSLAGSTYEQYF
clone_size: -; v_call: TRBV27; j_call: TRBJ1-2; d_call: -; cdr3_nt: TGTGCCAGCAGTTTTAAGGCGGCGGCCTATGGCTACACCTTC; cdr3_aa: CASSFKAAAYGYTF
clone_size: -; v_call: TRBV7-8; j_call: TRBJ1-5; d_call: -; cdr3_nt: TGTGCCAGCAGCTTAGCGTGGGGTGGGGGCCAGCCCCAGCATTTT; cdr3_aa: CASSLAWGGGQPQHF
clone_size: -; v_call: TRBV7-9; j_call: TRBJ1-1; d_call: -; cdr3_nt: TGTGCCAGCAGAGATAACAGGGCTAACACTGAAGCTTTCTTT; cdr3_aa: CASRDNRANTEAFF
clone_size: -; v_call: TRBV10-3; j_call: TRBJ2-7; d_call: -; cdr3_nt: TGTGCCATCTGGGATTCCGACAGCCGCCTGAAGAGAGGCGAGCAGTACTTC; cdr3_aa: CAIWDSDSRLKRGEQYF
clone_size: -; v_call: TRBV2; j_call: TRBJ2-5; d_call: TRBD2; cdr3_nt: TGTGCCAGCCTCTTTACTAGCGGGCAAGAGACCCAGTACTTC; cdr3_aa: CASLFTSGQETQYF
clone_size: -; v_call: TRBV10-3; j_call: TRBJ2-7; d_call: -; cdr3_nt: TGTGCCATCAGTGAAAACCCTGGCAGGGATTACGAGCAGTACTTC; cdr3_aa: CAISENPGRDYEQYF
clone_size: -; v_call: TRBV7-8; j_call: TRBJ2-7; d_call: TRBD2; cdr3_nt: TGTGCCAGCAGCCCAATGGGGCGGGAGGGTTACGAGCAGTACTTC; cdr3_aa: CASSPMGREGYEQYF
clone_size: -; v_call: TRBV5-1; j_call: TRBJ1-2; d_call: TRBD1; cdr3_nt: TGCGCCAGCAGCTCGCCAACCAACAGGGGTTTTGGCTATGGCTACACCTTC; cdr3_aa: CASSSPTNRGFGYGYTF
clone_size: -; v_call: TRBV30; j_call: TRBJ2-5; d_call: TRBD1; cdr3_nt: TGTGCCTGGAGTTTGGGACAGGGTGGGGAGACCCAGTACTTC; cdr3_aa: CAWSLGQGGETQYF
clone_size: -; v_call: TRBV7-2; j_call: TRBJ1-3; d_call: -; cdr3_nt: TGTGCCAGCAGCCAAATCAGCTCTGGAAACACCATATATTTT; cdr3_aa: CASSQISSGNTIYF
clone_size: -; v_call: TRBV25-1; j_call: TRBJ2-1; d_call: -; cdr3_nt: TGTGCCAGCAGTGACCCCTTGACCGTCGCGGACAATGAGCAGTTCTTC; cdr3_aa: CASSDPLTVADNEQFF
clone_size: -; v_call: TRBV6-5; j_call: TRBJ2-5; d_call: -; cdr3_nt: TGTGCCAGCACCCACTATGGGAGCGCGGGGGAGACCCAGTACTTC; cdr3_aa: CASTHYGSAGETQYF
clone_size: -; v_call: TRBV18; j_call: TRBJ1-6; d_call: TRBD1; cdr3_nt: TGTGCCAGCTCACCCGTTGACAGGGCTCGGTCACCCCTCCACTTT; cdr3_aa: CASSPVDRARSPLHF
clone_size: -; v_call: TRBV4-2; j_call: TRBJ2-3; d_call: TRBD2; cdr3_nt: TGTGCCAGCAGCGACCGAAGCGGGGAACCTGCAGATACGCAGTATTTT; cdr3_aa: CASSDRSGEPADTQYF
clone_size: -; v_call: TRBV6-1; j_call: TRBJ1-2; d_call: TRBD1; cdr3_nt: TGTGCCAGCAGTTCGAGGACAGGGGTCGACTTC; cdr3_aa: CASSSRTGVDF
clone_size: -; v_call: TRBV9; j_call: TRBJ1-6; d_call: TRBD1; cdr3_nt: TGTGCCAGCAGCGCAAACAGGGGAAATTCACCCCTCCACTTT; cdr3_aa: CASSANRGNSPLHF
clone_size: -; v_call: TRBV4-1; j_call: TRBJ1-6; d_call: TRBD1; cdr3_nt: TGCGCCAGCAGCCTACAGGGGAATAATTCACCCCTCCACTTT; cdr3_aa: CASSLQGNNSPLHF
clone_size: -; v_call: TRBV6-4; j_call: TRBJ2-1; d_call: -; cdr3_nt: TGTGCCAGCCTTGGATTGCCTGGGGGGTACAATGAGCAGTTCTTC; cdr3_aa: CASLGLPGGYNEQFF
clone_size: -; v_call: TRBV2; j_call: TRBJ2-3; d_call: TRBD2; cdr3_nt: TGTGCCAGCAGTGAATTCGCTAGGGCTAGCGGGACTAGCACAGATACGCAGTATTTT; cdr3_aa: CASSEFARASGTSTDTQYF
clone_size: -; v_call: TRBV14; j_call: TRBJ2-3; d_call: -; cdr3_nt: TGTGCCAGCAGCCAAGAGTTTGAGTATGCCACAGATACGCAGTATTTT; cdr3_aa: CASSQEFEYATDTQYF
clone_size: -; v_call: TRBV30; j_call: TRBJ2-5; d_call: -; cdr3_nt: TGTGCCTGGAGTGTTAGCCGTTCCCAACCCGCGCAAGAGACCCAGTACTTC; cdr3_aa: CAWSVSRSQPAQETQYF
clone_size: -; v_call: TRBV30; j_call: TRBJ1-3; d_call: TRBD1; cdr3_nt: TGTGCCTGGAGTGGGACAGGGCTTAGAAACACCATATATTTT; cdr3_aa: CAWSGTGLRNTIYF
clone_size: -; v_call: TRBV2; j_call: TRBJ1-4; d_call: TRBD1; cdr3_nt: TGTGCCAGCAGTCCTAACAGGGGGCTTGCTAATGAAAAACTGTTTTTT; cdr3_aa: CASSPNRGLANEKLFF
clone_size: once; v_call: TRBV18; j_call: TRBJ1-5; d_call: -; cdr3_nt: TGTGCCAGCTCGCGGGAGGGGAGCAATCAGCCCCAGCATTTT; cdr3_aa: CASSREGSNQPQHF
clone_size: once; v_call: TRBV11-2; j_call: TRBJ2-5; d_call: TRBD2; cdr3_nt: TGTGCCAGCAGCCCCGGGACTAGCGGACACCAAGAGACCCAGTACTTC; cdr3_aa: CASSPGTSGHQETQYF
clone_size: -; v_call: TRBV5-7; j_call: TRBJ2-4; d_call: TRBD2; cdr3_nt: TGTGCCAGCAGCTCGTGCGGGAGAGCCAAAAACATTCAGTACTTC; cdr3_aa: CASSSCGRAKNIQYF
clone_size: -; v_call: TRBV6-5; j_call: TRBJ2-7; d_call: -; cdr3_nt: TGTGCCAGCAGTTACGACAGAAAGGAGCAGTACTTC; cdr3_aa: CASSYDRKEQYF
clone_size: once; v_call: TRBV6-1; j_call: TRBJ1-2; d_call: TRBD1; cdr3_nt: TGTGCCAGCAGTGGGACAGGAGGCTTTAACTATGGCTACACCTTC; cdr3_aa: CASSGTGGFNYGYTF
clone_size: once; v_call: TRBV7-2; j_call: TRBJ2-1; d_call: -; cdr3_nt: TGTGCCAGCAGCTTAGTCGGGGGTAAGGGTGAGCAGTTCTTC; cdr3_aa: CASSLVGGKGEQFF
clone_size: -; v_call: TRBV12-5; j_call: TRBJ2-1; d_call: TRBD2; cdr3_nt: TGTGCTAGTGGTTTGGCCGGGACTAGCGGCCTGGATGAGCAGTTCTTC; cdr3_aa: CASGLAGTSGLDEQFF
clone_size: -; v_call: TRBV30; j_call: TRBJ1-2; d_call: TRBD1; cdr3_nt: TGTGCCTGGAGTGTAGGGACCCTCAAAGGGGGCCGCTACACCTTC; cdr3_aa: CAWSVGTLKGGRYTF
clone_size: -; v_call: TRBV6-4; j_call: TRBJ2-1; d_call: -; cdr3_nt: TGTGCCAGCAGTGCCGCGGGATTATCCTACAATGAGCAGTTCTTC; cdr3_aa: CASSAAGLSYNEQFF
clone_size: -; v_call: TRBV27; j_call: TRBJ1-2; d_call: -; cdr3_nt: TGTGCCAGCAGTCATTCTAACTATGGCTACACCTTC; cdr3_aa: CASSHSNYGYTF
clone_size: -; v_call: TRBV29-1; j_call: TRBJ2-7; d_call: -; cdr3_nt: TGCAGTTGCGTGGAGTGGAGCTCCTACGAGCAGTACTTC; cdr3_aa: CSCVEWSSYEQYF
clone_size: -; v_call: TRBV2; j_call: TRBJ2-3; d_call: TRBD2; cdr3_nt: TGTGCCAGCAGCCTCGGACTAGCGGGGGGACGCACAGATACGCAGTATTTT; cdr3_aa: CASSLGLAGGRTDTQYF